This entry describes one T cell receptor beta chain. Its specificity is not known. What went into each PCR as a spike was synthetic TCR analog templates. The assay was immunoSEQ multiplex PCR, and TCRdb's table has in-frame clones only and misses some. Of about 36,000 clones in the sample, about 80% were seen once. Stated time point: peripheral blood 6 weeks after treatment start. This CDR3 has 16 residues. V was pared by 10 bases and J by 2 bases, with 14 bases of the junction left unmatched. The germline V gene has CDR1 SNHLY and CDR2 FYNNEI. This record comes from a study of PD-L1 blockade in urothelial cancer. At the level of the study: Patients, treated from about 2014 onward, received atezolizumab 1,200 mg intravenously every 3 weeks. Patients with male sex and bladder-origin urothelial cancer accounted for most of the roughly 30 enrolled. Findings and caveats of the study: Patients with below-median pretreatment blood clonality survived longer.

The V call is TRBV2, the J call TRBJ1-5; 7 bases align to TRBD1. Sample: PBMCs, taken around atezolizumab (anti-PD-L1) treatment. The receptor's source is a man in his forties or fifties with urothelial cancer. CDR3 sequence reads: CAIRKPGGSGNQPQHF. CDR3 bases: TGTGCCATTCGCAAACCAGGGGGATCGGGCAATCAGCCCCAGCATTTT.